Listed below are T cell receptor beta chains from one sample, sequenced in a study of vaccination and CD4 T cells after COVID-19. TCRdb redid the calling of the PCR reads with MiXCR, one entry per CDR3 protein. The sample carries about 21,000 distinct CDR3 sequences, roughly 56% recorded once. Sequences were derived from CD4+ T cells from blood, sampled before SARS-CoV-2 vaccination. Receptor source: a human donor who had recovered from COVID-19. Each CDR3 is given with its conserved first and last residue. A D gene is named only where the DNA matches it firmly. The size entry is marked missing in some rows and otherwise reads once, few, many or a size class.

length: 14; J: TRBJ2-7; V: TRBV20-1; D: NA; size: NA; CDR3: CSASSLYGSYEQYF; DNA: TGCAGTGCTAGTTCCTTATATGGATCCTACGAGCAGTACTTC
length: 14; J: TRBJ1-2; V: TRBV10-3; D: NA; size: NA; CDR3: CAISESSSNYGYTF; DNA: TGTGCCATCAGTGAGTCCTCCTCCAACTATGGCTACACCTTC
length: 11; J: TRBJ1-1; V: TRBV7-9; D: NA; size: NA; CDR3: CASSNRAQAFF; DNA: TGTGCCAGCAGCAACCGGGCTCAAGCTTTCTTT
length: 14; J: TRBJ2-3; V: TRBV7-9; D: NA; size: NA; CDR3: CASSGTHLTDTQYF; DNA: TGTGCCAGCAGCGGGACCCACCTCACAGATACGCAGTATTTT
length: 15; J: TRBJ1-2; V: TRBV5-1; D: NA; size: NA; CDR3: CASSLGGGIYYGYTF; DNA: TGCGCCAGCAGCCTGGGAGGGGGGATATACTATGGCTACACCTTC
length: 13; J: TRBJ2-1; V: TRBV20-1; D: NA; size: NA; CDR3: CSAPRDLLHEQFF; DNA: TGCAGTGCTCCACGGGACTTGCTGCATGAGCAGTTCTTC
length: 15; J: TRBJ2-1; V: TRBV20-1; D: TRBD2; size: NA; CDR3: CSASPLAGVGDEQFF; DNA: TGCAGTGCTAGCCCCCTAGCGGGAGTCGGAGATGAGCAGTTCTTC
length: 16; J: TRBJ2-7; V: TRBV7-2; D: NA; size: NA; CDR3: CASSSSGWEGERRQYF; DNA: TGTGCCAGCAGCTCTTCTGGGTGGGAGGGGGAAAGGCGGCAGTACTTC
length: 12; J: TRBJ2-5; V: TRBV27; D: TRBD1; size: NA; CDR3: CASSDRAETQYF; DNA: TGTGCCAGCTCGGACAGGGCAGAGACCCAGTACTTC
length: 17; J: TRBJ2-1; V: TRBV6-2/TRBV6-3; D: TRBD2; size: NA; CDR3: CASSYSGLAGVYNEQFF; DNA: TGTGCCAGCAGTTACTCGGGACTAGCGGGAGTATACAATGAGCAGTTCTTC
length: 14; J: TRBJ1-1; V: TRBV7-8; D: NA; size: NA; CDR3: CASSLVGGNTEAFF; DNA: TGTGCCAGCAGCTTAGTAGGAGGGAACACTGAAGCTTTCTTT
length: 18; J: TRBJ2-7; V: TRBV7-8; D: TRBD2; size: NA; CDR3: CASSLLRTSGSVFHEQYF; DNA: TGTGCCAGCAGCTTACTTCGGACTAGCGGGAGTGTTTTCCACGAGCAGTACTTC
length: 16; J: TRBJ2-5; V: TRBV12-3/TRBV12-4; D: TRBD2; size: NA; CDR3: CASSRTSGSFQETQYF; DNA: TGTGCCAGCAGTAGGACTAGCGGGAGCTTCCAAGAGACCCAGTACTTC
length: 16; J: TRBJ2-2; V: TRBV28; D: NA; size: NA; CDR3: CASSFLDEGNTGELFF; DNA: TGTGCCAGCAGTTTTCTGGACGAGGGGAACACCGGGGAGCTGTTTTTT
length: 16; J: TRBJ2-7; V: TRBV18; D: NA; size: NA; CDR3: CASSRTREQANYEQYF; DNA: TGTGCCAGCTCACGAACACGTGAACAGGCAAACTACGAGCAGTACTTC
length: 16; J: TRBJ2-3; V: TRBV7-2; D: TRBD2; size: NA; CDR3: CASSLVAGDGTDTQYF; DNA: TGTGCCAGCAGCTTAGTTGCGGGGGATGGCACAGATACGCAGTATTTT
length: 14; J: TRBJ1-4; V: TRBV5-4; D: NA; size: NA; CDR3: CASSKTGSHEKLFF; DNA: TGTGCCAGCAGCAAAACAGGGTCCCACGAAAAACTGTTTTTT
length: 15; J: TRBJ2-3; V: TRBV27; D: TRBD1; size: NA; CDR3: CASSRWDRGTDTQYF; DNA: TGTGCCAGCAGTCGATGGGACAGGGGGACTGATACGCAGTATTTT
length: 13; J: TRBJ2-5; V: TRBV18; D: NA; size: NA; CDR3: CASSPRSGETQYF; DNA: TGTGCCAGCTCACCACGGAGTGGAGAGACCCAGTACTTC
length: 18; J: TRBJ2-2; V: TRBV6-5; D: TRBD1; size: NA; CDR3: CASSYRGLQGWNTGELFF; DNA: TGTGCCAGCAGTTACAGGGGGCTTCAGGGATGGAACACCGGGGAGCTGTTTTTT
length: 17; J: TRBJ2-3; V: TRBV15; D: NA; size: NA; CDR3: CATSRVPLGADTDTQYF; DNA: TGTGCCACCAGCAGAGTGCCCCTCGGAGCTGACACAGATACGCAGTATTTT
length: 13; J: TRBJ1-6; V: TRBV4-1; D: NA; size: NA; CDR3: CASSPLRGSPLHF; DNA: TGCGCCAGCAGCCCGCTCCGGGGCTCACCCCTCCACTTT
length: 13; J: TRBJ1-2; V: TRBV6-1; D: NA; size: NA; CDR3: CASSTETTYGYTF; DNA: TGTGCCAGCAGTACAGAGACTACGTATGGCTACACCTTC
length: 15; J: TRBJ1-2; V: TRBV28; D: TRBD1; size: NA; CDR3: CASRPRTGLNYGYTF; DNA: TGTGCCAGCAGACCAAGGACAGGGCTTAACTATGGCTACACCTTC
length: 16; J: TRBJ2-6; V: TRBV28; D: NA; size: few; CDR3: CASSSGESSGANVLTF; DNA: TGTGCCAGCAGTTCGGGAGAGAGCTCTGGGGCCAACGTCCTGACTTTC
length: 13; J: TRBJ2-5; V: TRBV6-1; D: NA; size: NA; CDR3: CASTEGLQETQYF; DNA: TGTGCCAGCACCGAAGGACTCCAAGAGACCCAGTACTTC
length: 11; J: TRBJ1-5; V: TRBV6-1; D: NA; size: NA; CDR3: CATRGPGPQHF; DNA: TGTGCCACCCGAGGTCCTGGGCCCCAGCATTTT
length: 11; J: TRBJ2-1; V: TRBV14; D: NA; size: once; CDR3: CASSHVGRAFF; DNA: TGTGCCAGCAGCCATGTGGGCCGGGCGTTCTTC
length: 15; J: TRBJ2-7; V: TRBV2; D: NA; size: NA; CDR3: CASKIQGSRGYEQYF; DNA: TGTGCCAGCAAAATTCAGGGATCAAGGGGCTACGAGCAGTACTTC
length: 15; J: TRBJ1-5; V: TRBV6-1; D: NA; size: NA; CDR3: CASREAGTSNQPQHF; DNA: TGTGCCAGCAGAGAAGCCGGGACAAGCAATCAGCCCCAGCATTTT
length: 16; J: TRBJ1-1; V: TRBV5-6; D: TRBD1; size: once; CDR3: CASSSARGQGNTEAFF; DNA: TGTGCCAGCAGCTCTGCCCGAGGACAGGGGAACACTGAAGCTTTCTTT
length: 15; J: TRBJ2-5; V: TRBV7-6; D: NA; size: once; CDR3: CASSPQLTPGETQYF; DNA: TGTGCCAGCAGCCCCCAGTTGACACCGGGGGAGACCCAGTACTTC
length: 11; J: TRBJ2-7; V: TRBV12-3/TRBV12-4; D: NA; size: NA; CDR3: CASSLGYEQYF; DNA: TGTGCCAGCAGTTTGGGATACGAGCAGTACTTC
length: 14; J: TRBJ2-7; V: TRBV7-2; D: TRBD2; size: NA; CDR3: CASSISGRAGEQYF; DNA: TGTGCCAGCAGCATTAGCGGGAGGGCCGGCGAGCAGTACTTC
length: 16; J: TRBJ2-7; V: TRBV10-3; D: TRBD1; size: NA; CDR3: CAISNVGQGGSYEQYF; DNA: TGTGCCATCAGTAACGTCGGACAGGGAGGATCCTACGAGCAGTACTTC
length: 16; J: TRBJ2-5; V: TRBV7-2; D: TRBD2; size: NA; CDR3: CASSLVASGTQETQYF; DNA: TGTGCCAGCAGCTTAGTAGCTAGCGGGACCCAAGAGACCCAGTACTTC
length: 16; J: TRBJ2-1; V: TRBV20-1; D: TRBD2; size: NA; CDR3: CSASLALAGGANEQFF; DNA: TGCAGTGCCAGCCTTGCACTAGCGGGAGGAGCGAATGAGCAGTTCTTC
length: 15; J: TRBJ2-7; V: TRBV6-1; D: NA; size: NA; CDR3: CASSRPGFSFYEQYF; DNA: TGTGCCAGCAGCCGCCCGGGATTTTCGTTTTACGAGCAGTACTTC
length: 15; J: TRBJ2-1; V: TRBV24-1; D: NA; size: NA; CDR3: CATSDPGRGNGEQFF; DNA: TGTGCCACCAGTGACCCGGGAAGGGGGAATGGTGAGCAGTTCTTC
length: 14; J: TRBJ2-7; V: TRBV6-1; D: TRBD1; size: NA; CDR3: CASLTPTGAHEQYF; DNA: TGTGCCAGCCTGACTCCCACAGGGGCCCACGAGCAGTACTTC
length: 12; J: TRBJ1-6; V: TRBV28; D: NA; size: NA; CDR3: CASRLSQSPLHF; DNA: TGTGCCAGCAGGCTAAGTCAGTCACCCCTCCACTTT
length: 15; J: TRBJ2-7; V: TRBV7-3; D: NA; size: NA; CDR3: CASSSSGTDSYEQYF; DNA: TGTGCCAGCAGCTCTTCCGGGACGGACTCCTACGAGCAGTACTTC
length: 16; J: TRBJ2-5; V: TRBV5-4; D: NA; size: few; CDR3: CASSLAPRTGQKTQYF; DNA: TGTGCCAGCAGCTTGGCCCCCCGTACAGGGCAGAAGACCCAGTACTTC
length: 13; J: TRBJ2-5; V: TRBV6-1; D: NA; size: NA; CDR3: CASRRTGRETQYF; DNA: TGTGCCAGCAGGAGGACGGGGAGGGAGACCCAGTACTTC
length: 14; J: TRBJ2-5; V: TRBV6-1; D: NA; size: NA; CDR3: CASVGYSGVETQYF; DNA: TGTGCCAGCGTCGGTTACTCAGGGGTAGAGACCCAGTACTTC
length: 15; J: TRBJ1-2; V: TRBV7-9; D: TRBD1; size: NA; CDR3: CASSLDRGFRYGYTF; DNA: TGTGCCAGCAGCTTGGACAGGGGTTTTAGGTATGGCTACACCTTC
length: 12; J: TRBJ2-3; V: TRBV5-4; D: NA; size: NA; CDR3: CASSLSIDTQYF; DNA: TGTGCCAGCAGCCTTAGCATAGATACGCAGTATTTT
length: 13; J: TRBJ2-7; V: TRBV7-2; D: NA; size: NA; CDR3: CASSSRGAYEQYF; DNA: TGTGCCAGCAGCTCCAGGGGTGCCTACGAGCAGTACTTC